This T cell receptor beta chain is drawn from a study of vaccination and CD4 T cells after COVID-19. Overall study context: Each person enrolled got two BNT162b2 or mRNA-1273 vaccine doses. Post-vaccine sampling followed dose two by a median approximately 70 days (range 14 to 241). Study results and caveats: Median SARS-CoV-2-reactive clonotype numbers went up from approximately 21 to 40, but not significantly.

The germline CDR1 and CDR2 sequences are SGHNT and YENEEA. CDR3 length equals 14 residues. V dropped 5 bases and J dropped 5; count of bases not matched to a gene: 3. Worth noting for this clonotype: Antigen: not known.

Treatment noted: approximately 9-day PBMC culture with coronavirus spike peptide pools or control peptides (ViraFEST assay). Oncomine TCR Beta short-read sequencing was applied to DNA from cultured CD4+ T cells. TCRdb fed the PCR reads into MiXCR, producing one record per CDR3 protein. The sample includes tens of thousands of distinct CDR3 sequences, around 45% of them seen just once. The chain recombines TRBV11-3 with TRBJ2-3; 11 bases map to TRBD2. This clonotype was sampled from a human donor who had recovered from COVID-19. The sequenced sample consisted of CD4+ T cells from blood, cultured in vitro. CDR3 region: CASSTGLAGDTQYF. The CDR3 DNA follows: TGTGCCAGCAGCACTGGACTAGCGGGAGATACGCAGTATTTT.